This T cell receptor beta chain was sequenced in a study of vaccination and CD4 T cells after COVID-19. Sequencing of the DNA from cultured CD4+ T cells was carried out with the Oncomine TCR Beta short-read assay. DNA came from CD4+ T cells after culture. From the PCR reads, TCRdb called clonotypes with MiXCR, one entry per CDR3 protein. Among roughly 18,000 distinct CDR3 sequences listed, roughly 49% were seen once. The treatment: roughly 11-day PBMC culture with coronavirus spike peptide pools or control peptides (ViraFEST assay). After being plated at over 1.5 million per well, PBMCs were cultured with 9.5 to 10 IU/ml IL-2 and approximately 9.6 ug/ml peptide pools. Whole-study results and caveats: Among reactive clones from convalescent patients, a median 86.3% appeared only post-vaccination. Spike mono-reactive status applied to 304 of 307 vaccine-specific clones in convalescent patients.

As concerns this clonotype: Its target is unknown.

Germline V gene data show CDR1 as MGHDK and CDR2 as SYGVNS. V was trimmed by 1 base and J by 0 bases, leaving 9 bases between them. CDR3 size: 15 residues. The source of this sequence is a human donor who had recovered from COVID-19. Sequencing was performed on CD4+ T cells from blood, cultured in vitro, taken before SARS-CoV-2 vaccination. This chain connects TRBV25-1 to TRBJ2-5; D unresolved. The CDR3 nucleotides read TGTGCCAGCAGTGAATCATCTCTCTACCAAGAGACCCAGTACTTC. It encodes CASSESSLYQETQYF.